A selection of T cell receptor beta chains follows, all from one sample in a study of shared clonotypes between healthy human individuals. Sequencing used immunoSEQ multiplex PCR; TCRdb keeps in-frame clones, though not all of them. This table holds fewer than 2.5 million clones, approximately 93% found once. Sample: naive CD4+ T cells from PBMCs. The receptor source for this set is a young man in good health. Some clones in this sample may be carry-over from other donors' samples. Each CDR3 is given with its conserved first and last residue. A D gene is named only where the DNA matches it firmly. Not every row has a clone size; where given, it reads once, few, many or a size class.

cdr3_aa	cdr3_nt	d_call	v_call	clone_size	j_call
CASSYSRAGVGYTF	TGTGCCAGCAGTTACTCGAGGGCAGGGGTTGGCTACACCTTC	-	TRBV6-6	-	TRBJ1-2
CASSPAGTTYNEQFF	TGCGCCAGCAGCCCCGCAGGGACCACCTACAATGAGCAGTTCTTC	-	TRBV5-1	-	TRBJ2-1
CASSLGQSNQPQHF	TGTGCCAGCAGCCTGGGACAGAGCAATCAGCCCCAGCATTTT	TRBD1	TRBV28	-	TRBJ1-5
CASRKQVTEAFF	TGTGCCAGCAGAAAACAGGTCACTGAAGCTTTCTTT	-	TRBV13	-	TRBJ1-1
CSVEWDRECLSSNQPQHF	TGCAGCGTTGAATGGGACAGGGAGTGCTTAAGCAGCAATCAGCCCCAGCATTTT	TRBD1	TRBV29-1	-	TRBJ1-5
CASSLAGLAVQETQYF	TGTGCCAGCAGCTTAGCAGGACTAGCGGTACAAGAGACCCAGTACTTC	TRBD2	TRBV7-9	-	TRBJ2-5
CASSRLAASSYNEQFF	TGTGCCAGCAGCCGACTAGCGGCGAGCTCCTACAATGAGCAGTTCTTC	TRBD2	TRBV6-6	-	TRBJ2-1
CASSEGSGTGGMEGYTF	TGTGCCAGCAGTGAGGGTTCCGGGACAGGGGGAATGGAAGGCTACACCTTC	TRBD1	TRBV6-1	-	TRBJ1-2
CASSFREEAFF	TGTGCCAGCAGTTTCCGGGAGGAGGCTTTCTTT	-	TRBV28	-	TRBJ1-1
CASTDLGGGDTQYF	TGTGCCAGCACCGACCTCGGGGGTGGGGATACGCAGTATTTT	-	TRBV5-4	-	TRBJ2-3
CASSSGLAGHNEQFF	TGTGCCAGCAGCTCGGGACTAGCGGGGCACAATGAGCAGTTCTTC	TRBD2	TRBV7-3	-	TRBJ2-1
CASRGERELRDEQFF	TGTGCCAGCAGAGGGGAGCGGGAGTTAAGGGATGAGCAGTTCTTC	TRBD2	TRBV2	-	TRBJ2-1
CASSSGTGLSGELFF	TGTGCCAGCAGCTCTGGGACAGGTTTAAGCGGGGAGCTGTTTTTT	TRBD1	TRBV7-9	-	TRBJ2-2
CSVESREVNSYEQYF	TGCAGCGTTGAATCCCGGGAGGTCAACTCCTACGAGCAGTACTTC	TRBD2	TRBV29-1	-	TRBJ2-7
CASSPIAATEAFF	TGTGCCAGCTCACCAATTGCGGCCACTGAAGCTTTCTTT	-	TRBV18	-	TRBJ1-1
CASSLNWRGEQYF	TGTGCCAGCAGCTTGAACTGGAGGGGAGAGCAGTACTTC	-	TRBV7-2	-	TRBJ2-7
CASSLLTGMNEKLFF	TGTGCCAGCAGTTTGTTGACAGGGATGAATGAAAAACTGTTTTTT	TRBD1	TRBV6-1	-	TRBJ1-4
CSALKGAQYF	TGCAGTGCACTTAAGGGGGCGCAGTACTTC	TRBD1	TRBV20-1	-	TRBJ2-7
CASLGTSGLVEQFF	TGTGCCAGCCTGGGGACTAGCGGGTTGGTTGAGCAGTTCTTC	TRBD2	TRBV27	-	TRBJ2-1
CASSYSWTSGGETQYF	TGTGCCAGCAGTTACTCCTGGACTAGCGGGGGAGAGACCCAGTACTTC	TRBD2	TRBV6-5	-	TRBJ2-5
CASSLDYQPQHF	TGTGCCAGCAGCTTAGATTACCAGCCCCAGCATTTT	-	TRBV7-9	-	TRBJ1-5
CASGLNRAGHYNELFF	TGTGCTAGTGGTTTGAACCGGGCGGGACATTACAATGAGCTGTTCTTC	-	TRBV12-5	-	TRBJ2-1
CAWRNRDRDSYEQYF	TGTGCCTGGAGAAATAGGGACCGTGACTCCTACGAGCAGTACTTC	-	TRBV30	-	TRBJ2-7
CASSHDRPNTGELFF	TGTGCCAGCAGCCACGACAGGCCCAACACCGGGGAGCTGTTTTTT	-	TRBV11-1	-	TRBJ2-2
CAWSEPPFTVGTSGRNLHTGELFF	TGTGCCTGGAGTGAGCCCCCTTTCACCGTCGGGACTAGCGGAAGGAACCTCCACACCGGGGAGCTGTTTTTT	TRBD2	TRBV30	once	TRBJ2-2
CASSEATVNSPLHF	TGTGCCAGCAGTGAAGCGACAGTCAATTCACCCCTCCACTTT	-	TRBV2	-	TRBJ1-6
CASSQPGNEQFF	TGTGCCAGCAGCCAGCCGGGTAATGAGCAGTTCTTC	-	TRBV6-6	once	TRBJ2-1
CASSYFRTGPGELFF	TGTGCCAGCAGTTACTTTCGGACAGGGCCCGGGGAGCTGTTTTTT	TRBD1	TRBV6-5	-	TRBJ2-2
CASSLGPSYTF	TGTGCCAGCAGCTTAGGACCAAGTTACACCTTC	-	TRBV7-2	-	TRBJ1-2
CASSWGNSNQPQHF	TGTGCCAGCAGTTGGGGGAATAGCAATCAGCCCCAGCATTTT	-	TRBV6-5	-	TRBJ1-5
CASASVRADSYNEQFF	TGTGCCAGCGCGAGCGTCCGGGCAGATTCCTACAATGAGCAGTTCTTC	-	TRBV7-9	-	TRBJ2-1
CASSAQSGQGTNEQFF	TGTGCCAGCAGTGCACAATCGGGACAGGGGACCAATGAGCAGTTCTTC	TRBD1	TRBV27	-	TRBJ2-1
CASSSRLAGIKGEQFF	TGTGCCAGCAGCTCAAGACTAGCGGGAATAAAGGGTGAGCAGTTCTTC	TRBD2	TRBV5-4	once	TRBJ2-1
CASSSTSGSSYNEQFF	TGTGCCAGCAGCTCGACTAGCGGGAGTTCCTACAATGAGCAGTTCTTC	TRBD2	TRBV9	-	TRBJ2-1
CASSSTGQFTQFF	TGTGCCAGCAGCTCAACGGGCCAGTTCACCCAGTTCTTC	-	TRBV11-2	-	TRBJ2-1
CAWSKSRGDQPQHF	TGTGCCTGGAGTAAAAGCAGGGGGGACCAGCCCCAGCATTTT	TRBD1	TRBV30	-	TRBJ1-5